There are a few counts of the clone carrying this T cell receptor beta chain. Its antigen is currently unknown. This entry belongs to a study of blood T cells in healthy people across ages. Isolation per sample recovered at least 7 million PBMCs. Total RNA, at least 6 micrograms per sample, was extracted from PBMCs. A sample-barcoded 5' primer and a J-beta primer mix were used in a second PCR of roughly 7 to 12 cycles. Each cDNA molecule carried a tag from a template-switch adaptor that contained 12 random nucleotides. MiXCR, applied by TCRdb to the 5' RACE reads, yields one record per CDR3 protein. The table shows about 640,000 distinct CDR3 sequences, with around two fifths occurring only once. Regarding the study as a whole: Long-lived donors carried more naive CD4+ cells and greater diversity than aged donors.

What was sequenced was blood. The receptor comes from a man aged 80 or over in good health.

CDR3 region: CASSLEGQRIPHGYTF. CDR3 sequence (DNA): TGCGCCAGCAGCTTGGAGGGACAGCGTATACCACATGGCTACACCTTC. The V and J genes are TRBV5-1 and TRBJ1-2; 7 bases match TRBD1. V dropped 0 bases and J dropped 6; count of bases not matched to a gene: 11. Looked up from germline, CDR1 is SGHRS and CDR2 is YFSETQ. This CDR3 spans 16 amino acids.